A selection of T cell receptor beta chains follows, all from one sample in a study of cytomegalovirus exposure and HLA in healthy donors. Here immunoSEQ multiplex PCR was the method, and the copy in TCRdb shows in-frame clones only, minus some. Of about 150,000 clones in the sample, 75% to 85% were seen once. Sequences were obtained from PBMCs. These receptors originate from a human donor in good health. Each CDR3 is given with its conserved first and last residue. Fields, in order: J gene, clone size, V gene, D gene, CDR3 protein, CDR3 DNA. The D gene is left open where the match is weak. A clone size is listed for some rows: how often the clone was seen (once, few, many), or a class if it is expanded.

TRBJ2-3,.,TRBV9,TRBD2,CASSVGLAGITDTQYF,TGTGCCAGCAGCGTAGGACTAGCGGGGATCACAGATACGCAGTATTTT
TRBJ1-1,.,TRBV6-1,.,CASSDWREMNTEAFF,TGTGCCAGCAGTGACTGGCGGGAGATGAACACTGAAGCTTTCTTT
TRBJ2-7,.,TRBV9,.,CASSVGPAREQYF,TGTGCCAGCAGCGTAGGGCCCGCGCGGGAGCAGTACTTC
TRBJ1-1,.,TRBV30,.,CAWSGGDSEAFF,TGTGCCTGGAGTGGGGGGGATAGTGAAGCTTTCTTT
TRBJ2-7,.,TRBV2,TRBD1,CASRTGGTPGEQYF,TGTGCCAGCAGGACAGGGGGTACCCCTGGCGAGCAGTACTTC
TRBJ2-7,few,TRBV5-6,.,CASSGLRRAEQYF,TGTGCCAGCAGCGGGCTTCGGCGCGCCGAGCAGTACTTC
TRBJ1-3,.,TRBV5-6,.,CASSLRHLPSGNTIYF,TGTGCCAGCAGCCTAAGACATCTCCCCTCTGGAAACACCATATATTTT
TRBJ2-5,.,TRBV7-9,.,CASSFSFFEEEETQYF,TGTGCCAGCAGCTTTTCTTTTTTTGAGGAGGAAGAGACCCAGTACTTC
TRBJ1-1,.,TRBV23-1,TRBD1,CASSLPLGQLNTEAFF,TGCGCCAGCAGTCTCCCCCTGGGACAGCTGAACACTGAAGCTTTCTTT
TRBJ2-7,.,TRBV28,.,CATLRTASYEQYF,TGTGCCACCCTTAGGACAGCATCCTACGAGCAGTACTTC
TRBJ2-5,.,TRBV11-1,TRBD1,CASSLGQGDETQYF,TGTGCCAGCAGCTTGGGACAGGGGGACGAGACCCAGTACTTC
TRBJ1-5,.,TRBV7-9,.,CSSSLAFQDQPQHF,TGTTCCAGCAGCTTAGCATTCCAGGATCAGCCCCAGCATTTT
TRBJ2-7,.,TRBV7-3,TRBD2,CASSSQAGAGDEQYF,TGTGCCAGCAGCTCGCAAGCGGGAGCGGGGGACGAGCAGTACTTC
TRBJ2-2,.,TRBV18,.,CASSPRPTLTTNTGELFF,TGTGCCAGCTCACCACGCCCTACGCTAACCACGAACACCGGGGAGCTGTTTTTT
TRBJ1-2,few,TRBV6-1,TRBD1,CASRTGGDDYGYTF,TGTGCCAGCCGGACAGGGGGCGATGACTATGGCTACACCTTC
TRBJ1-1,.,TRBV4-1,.,CASSPLEGNTEAFF,TGCGCCAGCAGCCCACTCGAGGGGAACACTGAAGCTTTCTTT
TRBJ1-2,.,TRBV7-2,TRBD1,CASSGQGRDGYTF,TGTGCCAGCAGCGGACAGGGGCGGGATGGCTACACCTTC
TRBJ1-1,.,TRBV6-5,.,CASRPQDMNTEAFF,TGTGCCAGCAGGCCACAGGATATGAACACTGAAGCTTTCTTT
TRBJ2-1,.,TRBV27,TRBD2,CASSSPPSSGSSNEQFF,TGTGCCAGCAGTTCCCCACCGTCTAGCGGGAGTAGCAATGAGCAGTTCTTC
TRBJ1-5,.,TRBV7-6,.,CASSATDYSNQPQHF,TGTGCCAGCAGCGCGACAGATTATAGCAATCAGCCCCAGCATTTT
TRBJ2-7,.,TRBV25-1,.,CASSEAGVSYEQYF,TGTGCCAGCAGTGAGGCAGGGGTATCCTACGAGCAGTACTTC
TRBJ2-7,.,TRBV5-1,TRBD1,CASSLGNPGTGGHEQYF,TGCGCCAGCAGCTTGGGGAATCCCGGGACAGGGGGACACGAGCAGTACTTC
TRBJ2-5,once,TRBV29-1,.,CSGRSSGTQYF,TGCAGCGGACGGTCTTCGGGGACCCAGTACTTC
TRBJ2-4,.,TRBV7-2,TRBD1,CASSSKLGQGAWYF,TGTGCCAGCAGCTCCAAGTTAGGACAGGGGGCTTGGTACTTC
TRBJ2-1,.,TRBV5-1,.,CASSAGPPAGQFF,TGCGCCAGCAGCGCTGGCCCGCCAGCGGGGCAGTTCTTC
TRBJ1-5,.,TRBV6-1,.,CASDSNGGGQPQHF,TGTGCCAGCGATTCAAACGGGGGTGGACAGCCCCAGCATTTT
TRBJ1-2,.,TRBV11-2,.,CASSLARGRQGYTF,TGTGCCAGCAGCTTAGCCAGGGGCCGTCAAGGCTACACCTTC
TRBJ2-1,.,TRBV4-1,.,CASSRLGSGEQFF,TGCGCCAGCAGCCGACTAGGGTCGGGTGAGCAGTTCTTC
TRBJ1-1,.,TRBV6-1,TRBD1,CASSDSGQGRNTEAFF,TGTGCCAGCAGTGATTCGGGACAGGGGCGTAACACTGAAGCTTTCTTT
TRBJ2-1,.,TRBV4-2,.,CASSQDTTGSSYNEQFF,TGTGCCAGCAGCCAAGACACTACCGGGAGCTCCTACAATGAGCAGTTCTTC
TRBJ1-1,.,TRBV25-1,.,CASSDSGSSEAFF,TGTGCCAGCAGTGACTCTGGCAGTTCTGAAGCTTTCTTT
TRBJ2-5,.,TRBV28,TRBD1,CASSSSLGTGVVQYF,TGTGCCAGCAGTTCCTCCCTCGGGACAGGGGTAGTGCAGTACTTC
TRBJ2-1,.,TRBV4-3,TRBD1,CASSQNRQGYYNEQFF,TGCGCCAGCAGCCAAAATCGACAGGGATATTACAATGAGCAGTTCTTC
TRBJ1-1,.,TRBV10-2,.,CASSGTQGAEAFF,TGCGCCAGCAGTGGAACACAGGGCGCTGAAGCTTTCTTT
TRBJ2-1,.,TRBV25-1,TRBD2,CASSDPSSGRYNEQFF,TGTGCCAGCAGTGACCCGTCTAGCGGGCGCTACAATGAGCAGTTCTTC
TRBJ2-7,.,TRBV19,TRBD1,CASSTGRGPYEQYF,TGTGCCAGTAGTACGGGCAGGGGGCCCTACGAGCAGTACTTC
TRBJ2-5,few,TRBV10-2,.,CASSESRINF,TGCGCCAGCAGTGAGTCGCGGATAAACTTC